The sample holds a few counts of the clone carrying this TCR beta chain. The CDR3 is 17 residues long. Germline V gene sequence: CDR1 SGHTS, CDR2 YDEGEE. V lost 0 bases, J lost 1 base, and 16 bases lay in between. The data derive from a study of cytomegalovirus exposure and HLA in healthy donors. In the PCR, 60 Vbeta and 13 Jbeta primers were used. Profiling relied on immunoSEQ multiplex PCR, and the TCRdb table lists in-frame clones only, not all of them. The data hold tens of thousands of clones, with around 70% observed a single time. The sequenced sample was PBMCs. This receptor was taken from a woman aged 40 to 50 in good health and CMV-seropositive. The chain couples TRBV5-8 to TRBJ2-5, with TRBD2 as a possible D gene (5 bases). CDR3 sequence: CASSLGRLAQSQETQYF. The CDR3 region has the DNA TGTGCCAGCAGCTTGGGCAGGCTAGCACAATCCCAAGAGACCCAGTACTTC.